Below, 29 T cell receptor beta chains from the same sample are listed, as sequenced in a study of shared clonotypes between healthy human individuals. Some clones are missing from TCRdb's copy, which holds only in-frame ones; the method was immunoSEQ multiplex PCR. The sample records some 1,100,000 clones, 75% to 80% being singletons. The material sequenced was memory CD4+ T cells from PBMCs. Noted subset: CD45RA-negative fraction. These receptors were collected from a man younger than 30 in good health. Some clones in this sample may be carry-over from other donors' samples.

This clone showed up just a few times. The chain carries TRBV7-9 and TRBJ2-7; TRBD1 matches at 11 bases. Trimming removed 4 bases from V and 3 bases from J; junction bases left unmatched: 5. Germline assignment: CDR1 SEHNR and CDR2 FQNEAQ (reference sequence). The CDR3 is 15 amino acids. In DNA, the CDR3 is TGTGCCAGCAGCTCCGGCGGGACAGGGGGCTACGAGCAGTACTTC. Protein sequence: CASSSGGTGGYEQYF.

The rearrangement uses TRBV2 and TRBJ1-6; no reliable D call. Germline CDR1 reads SNHLY; CDR2 reads FYNNEI. This CDR3 contains 13 residues. V was cut by 9 bases and J by 7 bases, with 13 bases left in between. The CDR3 protein is CASVADGNSPLHF. The CDR3 nucleotides are TGTGCCAGTGTGGCGGACGGGAATTCACCCCTCCACTTT.

The V gene is TRBV4-1, the J gene TRBJ2-5; 11 bases map to TRBD2. J gave up 4 bases and V 3 bases, and 13 bases lay outside the gene matches. The CDR3 is 18 residues long. Germline values: CDR1 MGHRA, CDR2 YSYEKL. CDR3 DNA: TGCGCCAGCAGCCAGGAGGCCACTAGCGGGAGAGTTCGAGAGACCCAGTACTTC. Encoded protein: CASSQEATSGRVRETQYF.

This rearrangement joins TRBV11-3 to TRBJ2-1; tentative D call: TRBD1 (6 bases). CDR3 length: 15 residues. CDR1 SGHNT and CDR2 YENEEA come from the germline V gene. Trimming shortened V by 5 bases and J by 7 bases, and 18 bases separated the two germline ends. As DNA, the CDR3 is TGTGCCAGCAGCCTACCAGGGGCGGGCTTGAATGAGCAGTTCTTC. Its translation is CASSLPGAGLNEQFF.

The chain joins TRBV2 to TRBJ2-1; D is ambiguous. The germline CDR1 and CDR2 sequences are SNHLY and FYNNEI. V was trimmed by 6 bases and J by 5 bases, leaving 8 bases between them. The CDR3 is 12 amino acids. DNA of the CDR3: TGTGCCAGCAGGACGATGGACAATGAGCAGTTCTTC. Amino acid sequence: CASRTMDNEQFF.

The sample holds a few counts of this clone. The rearrangement uses TRBV29-1 and TRBJ2-2; possible D gene TRBD1, 5 bases. This CDR3 has 13 amino acids. Per the germline V gene, CDR1 is SQVTM and CDR2 is ANQGSEA. V was clipped by 7 bases and J by 1 base, with 10 bases between them. CDR3 nucleotides: TGCAGCGCCCTGGGGCAGAACACCGGGGAGCTGTTTTTT. Translating it yields CSALGQNTGELFF.

This clone was detected only a few times. The chain has TRBV28 and TRBJ1-6; D is undetermined. Germline V gene sequence: CDR1 MDHEN, CDR2 SYDVKM. This CDR3 has 14 amino acids. The V end was cut by 8 bases, the J end by 8 bases, with 16 bases between. CDR3 nucleotides: TGTGCCAGCGGCCCCGGCGCAGAAGATTCACCCCTCCACTTT. It codes for CASGPGAEDSPLHF.

The chain has TRBV21-1 and TRBJ1-5. TRBV21-1 is marked as a pseudogene. This CDR3 has 16 residues. CDR3 region: CASSSPPGGSHQPQHF. In nucleotides, the CDR3 is TGTGCCAGCAGCTCCCCGCCAGGAGGGAGCCATCAGCCCCAGCATTTT.

The chain couples TRBV7-2 to TRBJ2-4; D assignment may be TRBD1 or TRBD2 (5 bases each). V lost 4 bases to trimming and J lost 1 base, with 8 bases between them. Germline V gene data show CDR1 as SGHTA and CDR2 as FQGNSA. The CDR3 loop spans 14 amino acids. CDR3 sequence (DNA): TGTGCCAGCAGCTCCGGGACCGCCAAAAACATTCAGTACTTC. Protein sequence: CASSSGTAKNIQYF.

The chain couples TRBV9 to TRBJ1-1; D is uncertain. CDR3 length: 14 amino acids. Trimming pared 4 bases from V and 1 base from J, leaving 11 bases between. Germline loops: CDR1 SGDLS, CDR2 YYNGEE. The CDR3 loop reads CASSTGRENTEAFF. Here the CDR3 DNA reads TGTGCCAGCAGCACCGGGAGGGAGAACACTGAAGCTTTCTTT.

This chain links TRBV28 with TRBJ2-7; possibly TRBD1 for D (6 bases). Trimming left V 2 bases short and J 3 bases short, with 17 bases between. CDR1 and CDR2 (germline): MDHEN, SYDVKM. The CDR3 spans 16 residues. CDR3 region: CASSLTGSVMVYEQYF. DNA of the CDR3: TGTGCCAGCAGTTTAACAGGGTCGGTTATGGTCTACGAGCAGTACTTC.

The rearrangement joins TRBV7-8 to TRBJ1-5, with 10 bases that match TRBD1. The CDR3 length is 15 residues. The germline V gene encodes CDR1 SGHVS and CDR2 FQNEAQ. V shed 7 bases and J 5 bases; nucleotides not matched to a gene: 8. The CDR3 DNA reads TGTGCCAGCACCCAGACAGGGGGCGCATATCAGCCCCAGCATTTT. Translating gives CASTQTGGAYQPQHF.

This clone appeared a single time. The J gene is TRBJ2-2, the V gene TRBV5-1, with D perhaps matching TRBD1 or TRBD2 (5 bases each). V dropped 0 bases and J dropped 6 bases, with 12 bases sitting between them. This CDR3 is built from 15 residues. The germline gives CDR1 SGHRS, CDR2 YFSETQ. In DNA form, the CDR3 reads TGCGCCAGCAGCTTGGGGGTCAGGGAGTCCGGGGAGCTGTTTTTT. It is translated as CASSLGVRESGELFF.

This chain uses TRBV27 with TRBJ1-4, with TRBD1 identical over 8 bases. The CDR3 has 13 amino acids. With 5 bases clipped from V and 13 bases from J, the junction kept 9 bases outside the gene matches. CDR1 is MNHEY and CDR2 is SMNVEV in the germline V gene (reference sequence). The CDR3 DNA reads as TGTGCCAGCAGTCCCAGGACAGGGTTTGGACTGTTTTTT. Its protein is CASSPRTGFGLFF.

The chain links TRBV5-4 to TRBJ2-7, with TRBD2 matching over 7 bases. The CDR3 is made up of 15 amino acids. CDR1 SGHNT and CDR2 YYREEE come from the germline V gene (reference sequence). With V trimmed by 0 bases and J by 3 bases, 6 bases remained unmatched. CDR3 loop: CASSLVGGEGYEQYF. CDR3 coding DNA: TGTGCCAGCAGCTTGGTTGGAGGGGAGGGCTACGAGCAGTACTTC.

The chain links TRBV7-9 to TRBJ2-1; maybe TRBD2 (6 bases). V was pared by 5 bases and J by 4 bases, with 15 bases between. CDR3 length: 15 residues. Germline V gene data show CDR1 as SEHNR and CDR2 as FQNEAQ (reference sequence). DNA for the CDR3: TGTGCCAGCAGCACAGACGGGGGAGGATACAATGAGCAGTTCTTC. Encoded protein: CASSTDGGGYNEQFF.

This clone came up many times. The rearrangement joins TRBV14 to TRBJ2-1, with 13 bases aligning to TRBD2. The length of the CDR3 is 22 residues. With V trimmed by 4 bases and J by 0 bases, 18 bases remained unmatched. Germline CDR1 and CDR2: SGHDN and FVKESK. The CDR3 loop reads CASSPPRGRLAGGTISYNEQFF. As DNA, the CDR3 is TGTGCCAGCAGCCCCCCACGAGGCCGACTAGCGGGAGGTACTATCTCCTACAATGAGCAGTTCTTC.

The chain is built from TRBV28 and TRBJ2-2; D is unclear. This CDR3 spans 15 amino acids. Trimming removed 7 bases at V and 6 bases at J, with 18 bases between. From germline, CDR1 is MDHEN and CDR2 SYDVKM. The CDR3 DNA follows: TGTGCCAGCACCCAGCCGACCGCGATACCCGGGGAGCTGTTTTTT. Translated: CASTQPTAIPGELFF.

Notes on this clone: The sample carries other DNA sequences with the same CDR3. This sequence joins TRBV5-1 and TRBJ2-3; TRBD2 agrees at 7 bases. Trimming cost V 0 bases and J 0 bases; bases outside gene matches: 4. The germline V gene encodes CDR1 SGHRS and CDR2 YFSETQ. This CDR3 has 16 amino acids. CDR3 region: CASSLGLASSTDTQYF. The CDR3 bases are TGCGCCAGCAGCTTGGGACTAGCCTCTAGCACAGATACGCAGTATTTT. Looking up the rest from reference TRBV5-1 and TRBJ2-3 gives the full variable domain: KAGVTQTPRYLIKTRGQQVTLSCSPISGHRSVSWYQQTPGQGLQFLFEYFSETQRNKGNFPGRFSGRQFSNSRSEMNVSTLELGDSALYLCASSLGLASSTDTQYFGPGTRLTVL.

V usage is TRBV18 and J usage is TRBJ2-3; D is possibly TRBD2 (5 bases). Trimming removed 4 bases from V and 9 bases from J, with 17 bases in between. The CDR3 is 14 amino acids. Germline assignment: CDR1 KGHSH and CDR2 LQKENI. The CDR3 DNA follows: TGTGCCAGCTCACTCGACCCGGGAAGAGGGACGCAGTATTTT. It encodes CASSLDPGRGTQYF.

This rearrangement joins TRBV9 to TRBJ2-1; D remains unclear. Deletions cut 0 bases from V and 9 bases from J, with 13 bases between. Germline lookup yields CDR1 SGDLS and CDR2 YYNGEE. The CDR3 totals 14 residues. DNA of the CDR3: TGTGCCAGCAGCGTAGTTGGAAAAGGTGGTGAGCAGTTCTTC. It translates to CASSVVGKGGEQFF.

CDR3 DNA sequence: TGTGCCAGCAGCTTATCATTTCCCTCAGGGGGTGGTATTGACGGCTACACCTTC. Translating gives CASSLSFPSGGGIDGYTF. This rearrangement joins TRBV7-9 to TRBJ1-2, with 7 nucleotides matching TRBD1. V trimming: 2 bases; J trimming: 8 bases; junction bases outside the gene matches: 20. The CDR3 extends over 18 amino acids. Germline V gives CDR1 SEHNR, CDR2 FQNEAQ (reference sequence).

This clone was observed a few times. J is TRBJ2-1 and V is TRBV5-1, with D possibly being TRBD2 (5 bases). CDR1 is SGHRS and CDR2 is YFSETQ in the germline V gene. V gave up 4 bases and J gave up 8 bases, with 16 bases separating them. This CDR3 has 14 amino acids. This CDR3 reads CASSPIGGGDEQFF. The CDR3 DNA reads TGCGCCAGCAGCCCGATCGGAGGTGGGGATGAGCAGTTCTTC.

The V and J genes are TRBV28 and TRBJ2-1, with unresolved D. The germline V gene encodes CDR1 MDHEN and CDR2 SYDVKM. There are 16 residues in the CDR3. With 7 bases removed from V and 7 bases from J, the gap between germline ends came to 23 bases. The DNA of the CDR3 is TGTGCCAGCAAGATCGCCGGAGTAAGAATTCGGAATGAGCAGTTCTTC. Its translation: CASKIAGVRIRNEQFF.

This chain links TRBV11-2 with TRBJ2-1; TRBD2 matches at 13 bases. The J segment lost 8 bases and the V segment lost 6 bases, leaving 7 bases of the junction unmatched. Germline lookup yields CDR1 SGHAT and CDR2 FQNNGV. The CDR3 sequence is 15 residues long. The DNA of the CDR3 is TGTGCCAGCAGAAGGACTAGCGGGAGAGTCTATGAGCAGTTCTTC. Translated, it gives CASRRTSGRVYEQFF.

V and J are TRBV5-1 and TRBJ2-7, with D tentatively TRBD1 (5 bases). Trimming took 4 bases from V and 6 from J, leaving 8 bases between them. CDR1 is SGHRS, CDR2 YFSETQ, per germline. The CDR3 totals 11 residues. Here the CDR3 DNA reads TGCGCCAGCAGCCTAAGGGGCGAGCAGTACTTC. Its protein is CASSLRGEQYF.

This chain links TRBV5-1 with TRBJ2-3; maybe TRBD2 (5 bases). Trimming removed 6 bases from V and 5 bases from J, with 16 bases in between. Germline V gene sequence: CDR1 SGHRS, CDR2 YFSETQ. This CDR3 comprises 14 residues. The CDR3 loop is CASTMRVWGDTQYF. CDR3 DNA sequence: TGCGCCAGCACCATGCGGGTCTGGGGAGATACGCAGTATTTT. The variable domain in full, completed from reference TRBV5-1 and TRBJ2-3, reads KAGVTQTPRYLIKTRGQQVTLSCSPISGHRSVSWYQQTPGQGLQFLFEYFSETQRNKGNFPGRFSGRQFSNSRSEMNVSTLELGDSALYLCASTMRVWGDTQYFGPGTRLTVL.

The chain uses TRBV7-8 and TRBJ2-7; D is perhaps TRBD2 (6 bases). Trimming took 5 bases from V and 5 from J, leaving 19 bases between them. The CDR3 has 15 residues. CDR1 and CDR2 (germline): SGHVS, FQNEAQ. CDR3: CASSLGVGGVNEQYF. In nucleotides, the CDR3 is TGTGCCAGCAGCCTCGGGGTCGGGGGAGTGAACGAGCAGTACTTC.

The J gene is TRBJ2-7, the V gene TRBV7-9; the D gene could be TRBD1 or TRBD2 (5 bases each). V shed 2 bases and J shed 0 bases, with 11 bases lying between them. This CDR3 is 15 amino acids long. Germline loops: CDR1 SEHNR, CDR2 FQNEAQ (reference sequence). CDR3 DNA sequence: TGTGCCAGCAGCTTATTACGGGGCTTCTCCTACGAGCAGTACTTC. Its protein product is CASSLLRGFSYEQYF.